These 26 T cell receptor beta chains were sequenced from one sample in a study of identical twins. TCRdb independently ran MiXCR on the 5' RACE reads; one entry per CDR3 protein. The table records hundreds of thousands of distinct CDR3 sequences, roughly 9% of them present only once. These data were also filed under a second study, of yellow fever vaccine responses in identical twins.

The sample consisted of CD8+ T cells sorted from blood. The receptor set was obtained from a woman aged 18 to 35 in good health.

This clonotype was picked up a small number of times. The CDR3 DNA is TGTGCCAGCAGCTTATCTAGGGGGGGCTCCTACGAGCAGTACTTC. The encoded protein is CASSLSRGGSYEQYF. The chain employs TRBV5-4 and TRBJ2-7; tentative D call: TRBD2 (7 bases). V was pared by 2 bases and J by 0 bases, with 12 bases between. The CDR3 consists of 15 residues. Germline lookup yields CDR1 SGHNT and CDR2 YYREEE (reference sequence).

The rearrangement joins TRBV20-1 to TRBJ1-1; the D gene is possibly TRBD1 (5 bases). This CDR3 contains 13 residues. Trimming stripped 2 bases from V and 8 bases from J, with 15 bases between. Germline CDR1 reads DFQATT; CDR2 reads SNEGSKA (reference sequence). CDR3 region: CSARQWGTEEAFF. The CDR3 bases are TGCAGTGCTAGACAATGGGGGACGGAGGAAGCTTTCTTT.

The chain links TRBV20-1 to TRBJ2-7, with D tentatively TRBD1 or TRBD2 (5 bases each). Germline lookup yields CDR1 DFQATT and CDR2 SNEGSKA (reference sequence). V was shortened by 6 bases and J by 2 bases, with 17 bases between the two germline ends. The CDR3 has 14 residues. The CDR3 loop reads CSATGTGPTYEQYF. The CDR3 DNA follows: TGCAGTGCCACCGGGACGGGACCAACCTACGAGCAGTACTTC.

This chain uses TRBV10-3 with TRBJ1-2; D not certain. The CDR3 spans 16 residues. Germline V gene sequence: CDR1 ENHRY, CDR2 SYGVKD. Between the trimmed V and J ends, which lost 0 bases and 3 bases, there was a span of 14 bases. The CDR3, as DNA: TGTGCCATCAGTGAGTCAATTACGCTGGGCGACTATGGCTACACCTTC. Protein: CAISESITLGDYGYTF.

This clonotype was detected a few times. This chain links TRBV7-8 with TRBJ2-1; TRBD2 might be the D (5 bases). V lost 5 bases and J 8 bases, leaving 16 bases between the germline ends. This CDR3 has 14 amino acids. CDR1 SGHVS and CDR2 FQNEAQ come from the germline V gene. The CDR3 DNA reads TGTGCCAGCAGCCTACCGGACGGGGATGATGAGCAGTTCTTC. Its translation: CASSLPDGDDEQFF.

This clonotype came up a few times. This chain connects TRBV4-3 to TRBJ2-4; TRBD1 matches at 10 bases. V dropped 0 bases and J dropped 8; count of bases not matched to a gene: 13. CDR1 is LGHNA and CDR2 is YSLEER in the germline V gene. This CDR3 comprises 18 residues. CDR3 DNA sequence: TGCGCCAGCAGCCAAGAGACGCTAGAAGGACAGGGGGGGGACATTCAGTACTTC. This encodes CASSQETLEGQGGDIQYF.

This clonotype was recorded a few times. This chain joins TRBV6-1 and TRBJ2-3, with D tentatively TRBD2 (6 bases). From germline, CDR1 is MNHNS and CDR2 SASEGT. The CDR3 has 19 amino acids. V lost 5 bases, J lost 1 base, and 25 bases lay in between. The CDR3 spells CASSRTYPEGRGGTDTQYF. In DNA form, the CDR3 reads TGTGCCAGCAGTAGAACCTACCCGGAGGGTCGGGGTGGCACAGATACGCAGTATTTT.

This clonotype was detected ten times or more. The gene calls are TRBV4-2 and TRBJ2-3; D is perhaps TRBD1 or TRBD2 (5 bases each). Germline V lookup: CDR1 LGHNA, CDR2 YNFKEQ. The CDR3 runs to 18 residues. Trimming shortened V by 3 bases and J by 10 bases, and 29 bases separated the two germline ends. The CDR3 reads CASSHGMEIGATLTPQYF. The CDR3 DNA reads as TGTGCCAGCAGCCATGGAATGGAGATCGGGGCAACACTCACACCGCAGTATTTT.

The V and J genes are TRBV4-3 and TRBJ2-7; 7 bases align to TRBD1. Germline values: CDR1 LGHNA, CDR2 YSLEER. J lost 2 bases, V lost 0 bases, and 16 bases had no gene match. The CDR3 is 19 residues long. The CDR3 loop is CASSQDLVFRGSLAYEQYF. DNA for the CDR3: TGCGCCAGCAGCCAAGATCTTGTGTTCAGGGGGTCTTTAGCCTACGAGCAGTACTTC.

The chain employs TRBV5-1 and TRBJ2-5; D is ambiguous. The CDR3 has 17 residues. V was pared by 0 bases and J by 1 base, with 16 bases between. Germline CDR1 SGHRS, CDR2 YFSETQ. As DNA, the CDR3 is TGCGCCAGCAGCTTGGACCGAGACTCTAGTGTCCAAGAGACCCAGTACTTC. Translating gives CASSLDRDSSVQETQYF.

This clonotype was counted a few times. The rearrangement links TRBV7-9 to TRBJ1-4; D possibly corresponds to TRBD1 (5 bases). V lost 3 bases and J lost 4, with 15 bases in between. Germline V gene lookup returns CDR1 SEHNR and CDR2 FQNEAQ (reference sequence). CDR3 length: 16 residues. The CDR3 region is CASSFYGAEYNEKLFF. As DNA, the CDR3 is TGTGCCAGCAGCTTTTACGGGGCGGAGTATAATGAAAAACTGTTTTTT. The variable domain in full, with the rest retrieved from reference TRBV7-9 and TRBJ1-4, is DTGVSQNPRHKITKRGQNVTFRCDPISEHNRLYWYRQTLGQGPEFLTYFQNEAQLEKSRLLSDRFSAERPKGSFSTLEIQRTEQGDSAMYLCASSFYGAEYNEKLFFGSGTQLSVL.

The sample holds a few counts of this clonotype. The chain carries TRBV11-1 and TRBJ2-3, with 10 bases identical to TRBD1. V lost 8 bases, J lost 2 bases, and 19 bases stayed unmatched. The CDR3 is made up of 19 amino acids. The V gene's germline CDR1 is SGHAT and CDR2 FQDESV (reference sequence). The CDR3 reads CASPAPPRGTGEDTDTQYF. The CDR3 bases are TGTGCCAGCCCTGCCCCCCCGAGAGGGACAGGGGAAGACACAGATACGCAGTATTTT.

This clonotype was detected only a few times. The chain uses TRBV6-2 or TRBV6-3 and TRBJ2-3; D might be TRBD2 (6 bases). V lost 7 bases, J lost 0 bases, and 14 bases lay in between. Per the germline V gene, CDR1 is MNHEY and CDR2 is SVGEGT. The CDR3 is made up of 15 amino acids. The CDR3 nucleotides are TGTGCCAGCACCTACGGTGGGGGGAGCACAGATACGCAGTATTTT. Residues: CASTYGGGSTDTQYF.

The CDR3 bases are TGCGCCAGCAGTGAGTCGGGAGGCAAGCAGTTCTTC. Translated, it gives CASSESGGKQFF. The chain recombines TRBV10-2 with TRBJ2-1; D might be TRBD2 (6 bases). The V gene lost 0 bases and the J gene lost 11 bases, with 8 bases spanning the gap. The CDR3 runs to 12 residues. CDR1 and CDR2 (germline): WSHSY, SAAADI.

The sample holds a few counts of this clonotype. The V gene is TRBV4-3, the J gene TRBJ2-2, with TRBD2 matching 8 bases. With 1 base clipped from V and 4 bases from J, the junction kept 2 bases outside the gene matches. CDR1 and CDR2 (germline): LGHNA, YSLEER. The CDR3 contains 15 residues. CDR3 sequence reads: CASSQGLAITGELFF. CDR3 nucleotides: TGCGCCAGCAGCCAAGGACTAGCGATCACCGGGGAGCTGTTTTTT.

The chain links TRBV7-6 to TRBJ2-2; D uncertain. Trimming left V 1 base short and J 2 bases short, with 11 bases between. Germline V gene sequence: CDR1 SGHVS, CDR2 FNYEAQ. CDR3 length: 16 amino acids. This chain's CDR3 is CASSLGWASNTGELFF. CDR3 bases: TGTGCCAGCAGCTTAGGATGGGCTTCTAACACCGGGGAGCTGTTTTTT.

This clonotype was picked up many times. The chain links TRBV4-3 to TRBJ2-1; 11 nucleotides align to TRBD2. The V and J ends lost 4 bases and 8 bases, in that order; junction bases with no gene match: 7. CDR1 is LGHNA, CDR2 YSLEER, per germline. The CDR3 runs 15 residues. The CDR3, as DNA: TGCGCCAGCAGCCCAACTAGCGGGAGTGTTGATGAGCAGTTCTTC. This codes for CASSPTSGSVDEQFF.

There are a few counts of this clonotype. The J gene is TRBJ2-7, the V gene TRBV3-1; D gene ambiguous. The CDR3 consists of 12 residues. The V end was cut by 0 bases, the J end by 7 bases, with 7 bases between. The V gene's germline CDR1 is LGHDT and CDR2 YNNKEL (reference sequence). The CDR3 region is CASSQEGWEQYF. The CDR3 DNA follows: TGTGCCAGCAGCCAAGAAGGGTGGGAGCAGTACTTC.

With respect to this clonotype: The germline gene is not matched at one end of the junction; a read error may be the cause. This sequence joins TRBV20-1 and TRBJ2-7; possibly TRBD2 for D (6 bases). This CDR3 contains 16 residues. Per the germline V gene, CDR1 is DFQATT and CDR2 is SNEGSKA (reference sequence). In nucleotides, the CDR3 is TGCTGTGCTAGAGATATTGGGGGGAGGAGCTCCTACGAGCAGTACTTC. Protein: CCARDIGGRSSYEQYF.

V usage is TRBV20-1 and J usage is TRBJ2-5; 7 bases line up with TRBD2. J gave up 2 bases and V 1 base, and 7 bases lay outside the gene matches. The CDR3 has 15 amino acids. CDR1 is DFQATT, CDR2 SNEGSKA, per germline (reference sequence). The CDR3 here is CSARGYISGQETQYF. The CDR3 DNA sequence: TGCAGTGCTAGAGGTTACATTAGCGGGCAAGAGACCCAGTACTTC.

The sample holds many counts of this clonotype. The chain uses TRBV12-3 or TRBV12-4 and TRBJ2-3; no reliable D call. This CDR3 spans 14 amino acids. Between the trimmed V and J ends, which lost 3 bases and 2 bases, there was a span of 9 bases. CDR3 residues: CASSFWDFTDTQYF. CDR3 DNA sequence: TGTGCCAGCAGTTTCTGGGATTTCACAGATACGCAGTATTTT.

This clonotype was picked up a small number of times. V is TRBV27 and J is TRBJ2-6; perhaps TRBD1 as D (6 bases). This CDR3 is 17 amino acids long. Trimming pared 6 bases from V and 0 bases from J, leaving 15 bases between. Germline loops: CDR1 MNHEY, CDR2 SMNVEV (reference sequence). The CDR3 is CASSRQERSSGANVLTF. The CDR3, as DNA: TGTGCCAGCAGCAGACAGGAACGAAGCTCTGGGGCCAACGTCCTGACTTTC.

This clonotype occurred a few times. This chain connects TRBV6-2 or TRBV6-3 to TRBJ2-1; 15 bases align to TRBD2. V was clipped by 4 bases and J by 7 bases; unmatched bases: 14. Germline V gene lookup returns CDR1 MNHEY and CDR2 SVGEGT. The CDR3 extends over 19 amino acids. As DNA, the CDR3 is TGTGCCAGCAGTTCGACAGGGGGGGGACTAGCGGGAGGTTGGAATGAGCAGTTCTTC. Its protein is CASSSTGGGLAGGWNEQFF.

This sequence joins TRBV30 and TRBJ2-2, with TRBD2 matching over 10 bases. Unmatched junction bases numbered 5, after V lost 0 bases and J lost 7 bases. The CDR3 length is 15 residues. CDR1 and CDR2 from the germline V gene are GTSNPN and SVGIG (reference sequence). CDR3 sequence: CAWSVLGLAHGELFF. The CDR3 bases are TGTGCCTGGAGTGTACTGGGACTAGCGCACGGGGAGCTGTTTTTT.

V is TRBV27 and J is TRBJ2-7, with no clear D. This CDR3 is 14 amino acids long. Germline assignment: CDR1 MNHEY and CDR2 SMNVEV (reference sequence). Trimming removed 5 bases at V and 2 bases at J, with 13 bases between. The CDR3 DNA follows: TGTGCCAGCAGTCCAGCGACGTTCCCCTACGAGCAGTACTTC. The encoded protein is CASSPATFPYEQYF.

The chain recombines TRBV15 with TRBJ2-3, with D unresolved. Between the trimmed V and J ends, which lost 3 bases and 2 bases, there was a span of 9 bases. The CDR3 has 14 residues. Germline CDR1 LNHNV, CDR2 YYDKDF (reference sequence). The CDR3 DNA reads as TGTGCCACCAGCAGGCTGCCCTACACAGATACGCAGTATTTT. It specifies CATSRLPYTDTQYF.